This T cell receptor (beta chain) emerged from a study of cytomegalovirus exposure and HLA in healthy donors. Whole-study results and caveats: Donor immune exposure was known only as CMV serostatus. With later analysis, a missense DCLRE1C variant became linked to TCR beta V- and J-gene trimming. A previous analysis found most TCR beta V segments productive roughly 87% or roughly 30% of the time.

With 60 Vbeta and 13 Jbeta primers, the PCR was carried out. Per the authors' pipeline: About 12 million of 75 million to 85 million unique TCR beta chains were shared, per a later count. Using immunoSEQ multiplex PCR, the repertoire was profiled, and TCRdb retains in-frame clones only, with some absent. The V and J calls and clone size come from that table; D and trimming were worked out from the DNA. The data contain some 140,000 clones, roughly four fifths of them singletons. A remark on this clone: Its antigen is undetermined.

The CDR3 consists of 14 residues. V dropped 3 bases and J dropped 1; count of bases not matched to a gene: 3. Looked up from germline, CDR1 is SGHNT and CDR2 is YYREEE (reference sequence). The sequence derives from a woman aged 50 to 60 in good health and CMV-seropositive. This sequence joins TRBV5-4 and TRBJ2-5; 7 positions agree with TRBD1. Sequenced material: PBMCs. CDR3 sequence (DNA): TGTGCCAGCAGCTCGGGGACAGTCCAAGAGACCCAGTACTTC. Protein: CASSSGTVQETQYF. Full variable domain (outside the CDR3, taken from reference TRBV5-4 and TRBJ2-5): ETGVTQSPTHLIKTRGQQVTLRCSSQSGHNTVSWYQQALGQGPQFIFQYYREEENGRGNFPPRFSGLQFPNYSSELNVNALELDDSALYLCASSSGTVQETQYFGPGTRLLVL.